The present T cell receptor beta chain was sequenced within a study of blood T cell repertoires in COVID-19. Sequenced by immunoSEQ multiplex PCR; TCRdb stores in-frame clones only, minus some. The sample consists of some 250,000 clones, 88% of them appearing once. This clonotype originated in a woman aged 25-40 years with acute or convalescent COVID-19. The sequencing input was peripheral blood.

The CDR3 loop reads CASSIVGATEAFF. As DNA, the CDR3 is TGTGCCAGTAGTATAGTGGGGGCCACTGAAGCTTTCTTT. The J gene is TRBJ1-1, the V gene TRBV19, with TRBD1 as a possible D gene (6 bases). Germline V gene lookup returns CDR1 LNHDA and CDR2 SQIVND (reference sequence). The ends were cut back, 1 base at V and 4 bases at J, with 7 bases in the middle. CDR3 length: 13 residues. Full variable domain (outside the CDR3, taken from reference TRBV19 and TRBJ1-1): DGGITQSPKYLFRKEGQNVTLSCEQNLNHDAMYWYRQDPGQGLRLIYYSQIVNDFQKGDIAEGYSVSREKKESFPLTVTSAQKNPTAFYLCASSIVGATEAFFGQGTRLTVV.